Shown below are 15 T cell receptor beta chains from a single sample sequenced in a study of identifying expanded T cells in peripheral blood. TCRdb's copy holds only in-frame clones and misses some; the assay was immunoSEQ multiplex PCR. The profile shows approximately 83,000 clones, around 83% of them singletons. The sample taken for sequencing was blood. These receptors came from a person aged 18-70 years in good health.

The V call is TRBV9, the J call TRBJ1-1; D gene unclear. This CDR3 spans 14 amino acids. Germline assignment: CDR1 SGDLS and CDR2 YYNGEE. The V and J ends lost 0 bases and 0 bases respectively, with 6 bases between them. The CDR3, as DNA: TGTGCCAGCAGCGTAGAGGTCATGAACACTGAAGCTTTCTTT. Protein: CASSVEVMNTEAFF.

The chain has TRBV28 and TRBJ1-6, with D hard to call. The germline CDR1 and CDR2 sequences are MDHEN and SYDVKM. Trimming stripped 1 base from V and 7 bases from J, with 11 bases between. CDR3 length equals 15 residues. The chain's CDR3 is CASSLSSRPNSPLHF. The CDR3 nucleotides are TGTGCCAGCAGTTTATCCTCCAGACCGAATTCACCCCTCCACTTT.

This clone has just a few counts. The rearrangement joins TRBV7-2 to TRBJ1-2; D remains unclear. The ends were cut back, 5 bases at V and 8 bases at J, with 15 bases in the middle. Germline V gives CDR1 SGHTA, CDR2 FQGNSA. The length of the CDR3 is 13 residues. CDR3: CASSPDGVRGYTF. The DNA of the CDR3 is TGTGCCAGCAGCCCGGATGGGGTTCGAGGCTACACCTTC.

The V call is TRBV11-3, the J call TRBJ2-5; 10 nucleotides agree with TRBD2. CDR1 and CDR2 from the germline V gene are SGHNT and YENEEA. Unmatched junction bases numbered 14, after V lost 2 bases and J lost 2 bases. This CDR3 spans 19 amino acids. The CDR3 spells CASSLTLSLAGISQETQYF. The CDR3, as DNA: TGTGCCAGCAGCTTAACGTTGTCACTAGCGGGGATATCTCAAGAGACCCAGTACTTC.

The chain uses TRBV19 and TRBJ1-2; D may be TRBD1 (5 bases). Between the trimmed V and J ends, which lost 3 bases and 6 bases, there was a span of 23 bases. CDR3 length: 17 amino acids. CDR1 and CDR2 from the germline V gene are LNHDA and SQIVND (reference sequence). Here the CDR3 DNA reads TGTGCCAGTAGTATGGTAGGGATAGGGCTTAGGGGTGATGGCTACACCTTC. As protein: CASSMVGIGLRGDGYTF. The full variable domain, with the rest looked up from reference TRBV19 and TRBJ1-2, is DGGITQSPKYLFRKEGQNVTLSCEQNLNHDAMYWYRQDPGQGLRLIYYSQIVNDFQKGDIAEGYSVSREKKESFPLTVTSAQKNPTAFYLCASSMVGIGLRGDGYTFGSGTRLTVV.

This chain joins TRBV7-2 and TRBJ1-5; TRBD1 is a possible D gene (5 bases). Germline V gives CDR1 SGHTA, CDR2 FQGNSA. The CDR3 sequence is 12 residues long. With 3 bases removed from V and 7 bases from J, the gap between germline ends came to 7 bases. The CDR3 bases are TGTGCCAGCAGCTTCGGGGACCAGCCCCAGCATTTT. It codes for CASSFGDQPQHF.

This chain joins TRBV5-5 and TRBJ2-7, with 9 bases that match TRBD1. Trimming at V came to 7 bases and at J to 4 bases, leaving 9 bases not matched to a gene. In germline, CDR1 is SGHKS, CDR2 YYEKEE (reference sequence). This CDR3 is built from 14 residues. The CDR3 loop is CASGTGTGSYEQYF. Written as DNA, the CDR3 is TGTGCCAGCGGTACCGGGACAGGGTCATACGAGCAGTACTTC. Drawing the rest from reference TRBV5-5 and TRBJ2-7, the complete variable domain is DAGVTQSPTHLIKTRGQQVTLRCSPISGHKSVSWYQQVLGQGPQFIFQYYEKEERGRGNFPDRFSARQFPNYSSELNVNALLLGDSALYLCASGTGTGSYEQYFGPGTRLTVT.

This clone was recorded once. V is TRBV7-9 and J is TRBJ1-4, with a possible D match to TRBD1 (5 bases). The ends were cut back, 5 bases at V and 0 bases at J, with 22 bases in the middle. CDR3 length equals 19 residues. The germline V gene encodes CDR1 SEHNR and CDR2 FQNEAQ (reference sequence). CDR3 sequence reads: CASSPQQGTFVATNEKLFF. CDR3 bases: TGTGCCAGCAGCCCACAACAAGGGACTTTTGTTGCAACTAATGAAAAACTGTTTTTT. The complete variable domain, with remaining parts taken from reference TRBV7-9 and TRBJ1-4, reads DTGVSQNPRHKITKRGQNVTFRCDPISEHNRLYWYRQTLGQGPEFLTYFQNEAQLEKSRLLSDRFSAERPKGSFSTLEIQRTEQGDSAMYLCASSPQQGTFVATNEKLFFGSGTQLSVL.

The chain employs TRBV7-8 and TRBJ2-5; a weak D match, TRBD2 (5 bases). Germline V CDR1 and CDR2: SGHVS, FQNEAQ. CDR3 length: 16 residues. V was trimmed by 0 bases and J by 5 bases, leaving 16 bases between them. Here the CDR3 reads CASSLAPQAGGETQYF. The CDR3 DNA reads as TGTGCCAGCAGCTTAGCCCCCCAGGCGGGCGGCGAGACCCAGTACTTC.

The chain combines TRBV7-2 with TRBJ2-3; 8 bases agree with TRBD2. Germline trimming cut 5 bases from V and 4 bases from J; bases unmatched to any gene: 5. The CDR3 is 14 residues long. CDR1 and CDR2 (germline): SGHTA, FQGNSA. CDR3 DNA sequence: TGTGCCAGCAGCCTAACGGGGGGGGCAGATACGCAGTATTTT. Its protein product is CASSLTGGADTQYF. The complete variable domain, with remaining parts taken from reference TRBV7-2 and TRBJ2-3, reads GAGVSQSPSNKVTEKGKDVELRCDPISGHTALYWYRQSLGQGLEFLIYFQGNSAPDKSGLPSDRFSAERTGGSVSTLTIQRTQQEDSAVYLCASSLTGGADTQYFGPGTRLTVL.

The CDR3 nucleotides read TGTGCCAGCAATGACGGGGGTCAAGGAAACACCATATATTTT. Residues: CASNDGGQGNTIYF. The rearrangement joins TRBV6-1 to TRBJ1-3, with a tentative D call TRBD1 (5 bases). The CDR3 runs 14 residues. The V end lost 7 bases, the J end lost 4 bases, and 14 bases lay between the germline ends. Germline CDR1 and CDR2: MNHNS and SASEGT.

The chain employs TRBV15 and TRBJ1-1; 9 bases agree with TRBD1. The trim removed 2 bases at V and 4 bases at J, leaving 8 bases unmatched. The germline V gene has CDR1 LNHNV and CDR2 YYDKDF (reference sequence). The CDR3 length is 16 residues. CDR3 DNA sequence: TGTGCCACCAGCAGATACCCACGGACAGGGGCCACTGAAGCTTTCTTT. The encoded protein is CATSRYPRTGATEAFF.

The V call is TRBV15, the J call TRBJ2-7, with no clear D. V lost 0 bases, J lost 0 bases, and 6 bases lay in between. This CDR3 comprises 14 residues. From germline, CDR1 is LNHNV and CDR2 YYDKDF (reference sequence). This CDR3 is CATSRDRNSYEQYF. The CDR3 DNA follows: TGTGCCACCAGCAGAGATCGGAACTCCTACGAGCAGTACTTC.

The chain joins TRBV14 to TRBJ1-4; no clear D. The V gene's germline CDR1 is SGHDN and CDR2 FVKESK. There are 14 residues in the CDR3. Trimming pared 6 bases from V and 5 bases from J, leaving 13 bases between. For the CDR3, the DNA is TGTGCCAGCAGGAGGGAGTTCCTAAATGAAAAACTGTTTTTT. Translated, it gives CASRREFLNEKLFF.

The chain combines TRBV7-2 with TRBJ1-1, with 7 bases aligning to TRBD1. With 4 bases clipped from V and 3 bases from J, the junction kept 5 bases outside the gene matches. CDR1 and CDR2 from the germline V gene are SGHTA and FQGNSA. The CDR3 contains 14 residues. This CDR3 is CASSSRGGYTEAFF. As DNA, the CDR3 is TGTGCCAGCAGCTCCAGGGGGGGATACACTGAAGCTTTCTTT.